This TCR beta chain was profiled in a study of T cells in Graves' hyperthyroidism and ophthalmopathy. This clonotype occurred many times. The germline V and J ends were trimmed by 5 bases and 1 base, with 8 bases remaining between them. Germline V gene lookup returns CDR1 SGHAT and CDR2 FQNNGV. This CDR3 contains 14 residues. Diagnostic assessment was based on clinical symptoms, serum thyroxine and TRAb, thyroid ultrasound and orbital computed tomography. Authors of the study amplified TCR beta CDR3 regions from RNA transcripts. The HTBI primer set was used in a first-round RT-PCR of the TCR CDR3. TCRdb reprocessed the multiplex PCR reads with MiXCR, giving one entry per CDR3 protein. The data show about 210,000 distinct CDR3 sequences, approximately 16% seen once.

The rearrangement joins TRBV11-2 to TRBJ2-2; D is unresolved. The clonotype comes from a man aged 35-49 years with Graves' hyperthyroidism. The sample taken for sequencing was blood. The CDR3 bases are TGTGCCAGCAGCAGGAAGGTGAACACCGGGGAGCTGTTTTTT. Translated, it gives CASSRKVNTGELFF. The whole variable domain, filled in from reference TRBV11-2 and TRBJ2-2, reads EAGVAQSPRYKIIEKRQSVAFWCNPISGHATLYWYQQILGQGPKLLIQFQNNGVVDDSQLPKDRFSAERLKGVDSTLKIQPAKLEDSAVYLCASSRKVNTGELFFGEGSRLTVL.